Below are 17 T cell receptor beta chains sequenced from a single sample in a study of blood T cells in healthy people across ages. PCR was performed a second time for about 6 to 12 cycles using a sample-barcoded 5' primer and a J-beta primer mix. TCRdb recomputed calls from the 5' RACE reads with MiXCR, one row per CDR3 protein. Here the sample spans 650,000 to 700,000 distinct CDR3 sequences, roughly 32% being singletons. The sequencing input was blood. These receptors were collected from an elderly woman in good health.

A remark on this clonotype: This may arise from a read error, as a much more abundant clone is one base away. The genes are TRBV6-4 and TRBJ2-1; D might be TRBD2 (5 bases). V lost 2 bases to trimming and J lost 9 bases, with 11 bases between them. Germline loops: CDR1 MRHNA, CDR2 SNTAGT. The CDR3 has 13 amino acids. This CDR3 is CASSDRGEGEQFF. The CDR3 nucleotides read TGTGCCAGCAGTGACCGTGGCGAGGGTGAGCAGTTCTTC.

The table lists this clonotype with a few counts. A much larger clone lies one base from this, so it may be a read error. The V gene is TRBV20-1, the J gene TRBJ2-5, with TRBD2 identical over 14 bases. The CDR3 is 15 residues long. After removal of 0 bases from V and 11 bases from J, the junction contained 8 bases not matched to a gene. CDR1 and CDR2 (germline): DFQATT, SNEGSKA (reference sequence). The CDR3 DNA follows: TGCAGTGCTAGAGATAGACTAGCGGGGGGGCATGAGCAGTACTTC. This gives the protein CSARDRLAGGHEQYF.

In its sample, this clonotype was seen many times. This chain joins TRBV6-2 or TRBV6-3 and TRBJ2-1, with D uncertain. Germline assignment: CDR1 MNHEY and CDR2 SVGEGT. CDR3 length equals 16 residues. Trimming left V 5 bases short and J 1 base short, with 15 bases between. The CDR3 sequence is CASSPLRGESYNEQFF. The DNA for the CDR3 is TGTGCCAGCAGTCCACTCCGTGGGGAATCCTACAATGAGCAGTTCTTC.

This clonotype was recorded many times. The V and J genes are TRBV27 and TRBJ2-7, with 9 nucleotides matching TRBD1. CDR3 length: 17 amino acids. From germline, CDR1 is MNHEY and CDR2 SMNVEV (reference sequence). The V gene end was trimmed by 6 bases and the J gene end by 5 bases; junction bases not matched to a gene: 17. The CDR3 DNA is TGTGCCAGCAGCCCTGGGCCCCCGGGACAGGGTAGAGACGAGCAGTACTTC. Residues: CASSPGPPGQGRDEQYF.

V and J are TRBV6-1 and TRBJ1-1; no reliable D call. V was trimmed by 6 bases and J by 3 bases, leaving 8 bases between them. Germline CDR1 is MNHNS and CDR2 is SASEGT. CDR3 size: 12 residues. CDR3 protein: CASSSWDTEAFF. The CDR3 DNA sequence: TGTGCCAGCAGCTCGTGGGACACTGAAGCTTTCTTT.

At least ten counts were recorded for this clonotype. V gene TRBV20-1 combines with J gene TRBJ1-2; D is unclear. Per the germline V gene, CDR1 is DFQATT and CDR2 is SNEGSKA (reference sequence). The CDR3 sequence is 15 residues long. V lost 6 bases and J 0 bases, leaving 17 bases between the germline ends. CDR3 nucleotide sequence: TGCAGTGCGGGTCAAGTAAGCCACTCTAACTATGGCTACACCTTC. This sequence encodes CSAGQVSHSNYGYTF.

This clonotype was detected only a few times. The CDR3 DNA sequence: TGTGCCAGCAGATATCAAACCGGGACAGCGAACACTGAAGCTTTCTTT. This sequence encodes CASRYQTGTANTEAFF. The V call is TRBV25-1, the J call TRBJ1-1; 7 positions match TRBD1. In germline, CDR1 is MGHDK, CDR2 SYGVNS. Trimming removed 6 bases from V and 1 base from J; junction bases left unmatched: 11. The CDR3 is made up of 16 amino acids.

This clonotype was picked up many times. The CDR3 DNA follows: TGTGCCAGCAGCCAAGATAACTCAGAACGTAATTCACCCCTCCACTTT. Its protein product is CASSQDNSERNSPLHF. V and J are TRBV3-1 and TRBJ1-6; no clear D gene. Between the trimmed V and J ends, which lost 0 bases and 6 bases, there was a span of 12 bases. Per the germline V gene, CDR1 is LGHDT and CDR2 is YNNKEL (reference sequence). This CDR3 contains 16 residues.

As DNA, the CDR3 is TGCAGTGCTGTGACAGCGGGGCTTAGCACAGATACGCAGTATTTT. Translated: CSAVTAGLSTDTQYF. The rearrangement links TRBV20-1 to TRBJ2-3; 7 bases agree with TRBD2. Germline V gene sequence: CDR1 DFQATT, CDR2 SNEGSKA (reference sequence). After removal of 5 bases from V and 0 bases from J, the junction contained 8 bases not matched to a gene. This CDR3 spans 15 amino acids.

There are a few counts of this clonotype. The J gene is TRBJ1-6, the V gene TRBV28; the D gene is possibly TRBD1 (5 bases). This CDR3 has 14 amino acids. Trimming took 5 bases from V and 7 from J, leaving 12 bases between them. In germline, CDR1 is MDHEN, CDR2 SYDVKM. The chain's CDR3 is CASSAPGLNSPLHF. The CDR3 DNA reads as TGTGCCAGCAGTGCACCGGGACTCAATTCACCCCTCCACTTT.

This clonotype was seen repeatedly, ten times or more. This chain joins TRBV18 and TRBJ2-5; D gene ambiguous. CDR1 and CDR2 from the germline V gene are KGHSH and LQKENI. The CDR3 loop spans 14 amino acids. Trimming removed 3 bases at V and 5 bases at J, with 13 bases between. As DNA, the CDR3 is TGTGCCAGCTCACCCCCTGCCCGGCTTGAGACCCAGTACTTC. It is translated as CASSPPARLETQYF.

This clonotype has a count of ten or more. CDR3 sequence (DNA): TGTGCCAGCAGTCAACTAGCTAGCACAGATACGCAGTATTTT. This translates into CASSQLASTDTQYF. This chain joins TRBV12-3 or TRBV12-4 and TRBJ2-3, with D possibly being TRBD2 (6 bases). The CDR3 covers 14 residues. V was clipped by 5 bases and J by 0 bases, with 9 bases between them.

This clonotype showed up just a few times. The V and J genes are TRBV5-1 and TRBJ2-1; TRBD2 matches at 11 bases. V lost 0 bases to trimming and J lost 4 bases; unmatched junction nucleotides: 12. This CDR3 contains 19 residues. In germline, CDR1 is SGHRS, CDR2 YFSETQ. The DNA for the CDR3 is TGCGCCAGCAGCTTGGGTCGGGTAGGGACTAGCGGTCATTACAATGAGCAGTTCTTC. Protein sequence: CASSLGRVGTSGHYNEQFF.

This clonotype was observed a handful of times. The rearrangement uses TRBV9 and TRBJ1-6; possibly TRBD1 for D (5 bases). The ends were cut back, 0 bases at V and 7 bases at J, with 11 bases in the middle. This CDR3 is 15 amino acids long. Germline lookup yields CDR1 SGDLS and CDR2 YYNGEE. The CDR3 reads CASSVGADTNSPLHF. CDR3 nucleotides: TGTGCCAGCAGCGTAGGCGCGGACACGAATTCACCCCTCCACTTT.

Comment on this clonotype: Germline and junction disagree at one end, which may indicate a read error. V and J are TRBV4-1 and TRBJ2-7; perhaps TRBD1 as D (6 bases). The CDR3 is made up of 13 amino acids. The germline CDR1 and CDR2 sequences are MGHRA and YSYEKL. DNA for the CDR3: TGTGCCAGCAGCCAAGGACAGTTCTACGAGCAGTACTTC. Its protein is CASSQGQFYEQYF.

This chain uses TRBV20-1 with TRBJ1-6, with TRBD1 matching 10 bases. This CDR3 is 14 amino acids long. Germline V gene sequence: CDR1 DFQATT, CDR2 SNEGSKA (reference sequence). V was pared by 6 bases and J by 11 bases, with 10 bases of the junction left unmatched. The CDR3 coding sequence is TGCAGTGCAGGCCGGGACAGGGGAAGGGCACCCCTCCACTTT. Its protein is CSAGRDRGRAPLHF.

Many counts were recorded for this clonotype. The rearrangement joins TRBV7-9 to TRBJ1-4, with D hard to call. V shed 4 bases and J shed 5 bases, with 17 bases lying between them. Germline CDR1 is SEHNR and CDR2 is FQNEAQ (reference sequence). This CDR3 comprises 16 residues. CDR3 region: CASSSHPTARNEKLFF. The CDR3 bases are TGTGCCAGCAGCTCCCACCCCACCGCTCGGAATGAAAAACTGTTTTTT.